The 22 T cell receptor beta chains presented below share a single source sample, sequenced in a study of T cell responses to AZD1222 COVID-19 vaccine. The method was immunoSEQ multiplex PCR; TCRdb's version includes in-frame clones alone and lacks a portion of them. The data show about 100,000 clones, around 90% seen once. The specimen was peripheral blood, collected on day 0 of AZD1222 vaccination. Receptors originate from an adult in good health.

The chain recombines TRBV24-1 with TRBJ2-5; TRBD2 aligns across 9 bases. The J segment lost 6 bases and the V segment lost 3 bases, leaving 7 bases of the junction unmatched. The CDR3 loop spans 15 amino acids. Germline assignment: CDR1 KGHDR and CDR2 SFDVKD. The CDR3 DNA follows: TGTGCCACCAGTGATGGGGCGGGAGGGGAAAAGACCCAGTACTTC. Translating gives CATSDGAGGEKTQYF.

The chain links TRBV9 to TRBJ2-7; TRBD1 agrees at 9 bases. V was pared by 3 bases and J by 2 bases, with 6 bases of the junction left unmatched. From germline, CDR1 is SGDLS and CDR2 YYNGEE. CDR3 length equals 15 residues. For the CDR3, the DNA is TGTGCCAGCAGCGCCTCGGGACAGGGACCCTACGAGCAGTACTTC. Translation: CASSASGQGPYEQYF.

The gene calls are TRBV5-6 and TRBJ2-1; 10 nucleotides agree with TRBD2. Trimming cost V 0 bases and J 4 bases; bases outside gene matches: 1. Germline V gene data show CDR1 as SGHDT and CDR2 as YYEEEE. CDR3 length: 15 residues. CDR3 protein: CASSLGTSGYNEQFF. The CDR3, as DNA: TGTGCCAGCAGCTTGGGGACTAGCGGATACAATGAGCAGTTCTTC.

The rearrangement uses TRBV29-1 and TRBJ2-7; 9 positions agree with TRBD1. The CDR3 spans 13 residues. Losses at the gene ends were 2 bases for V and 6 bases for J; bases not matched to a gene: 5. CDR1 and CDR2 from the germline V gene are SQVTM and ANQGSEA. CDR3 loop: CSVETGGRGEQYF. Written as DNA, the CDR3 is TGCAGCGTTGAAACAGGGGGCCGCGGCGAGCAGTACTTC.

The V call is TRBV5-1, the J call TRBJ1-1; D possibly corresponds to TRBD1 (5 bases). This CDR3 contains 14 residues. With 4 bases removed from V and 3 bases from J, the gap between germline ends came to 13 bases. CDR1 is SGHRS, CDR2 YFSETQ, per germline. The CDR3 DNA is TGCGCCAGCAGCCAGAGGGTGGGGGACACTGAAGCTTTCTTT. Its protein product is CASSQRVGDTEAFF.

This clone was detected only a few times. The V and J genes are TRBV7-2 and TRBJ1-5; D gene unclear. This CDR3 is built from 15 residues. The V end was cut by 4 bases, the J end by 2 bases, with 12 bases between. Germline CDR1 and CDR2: SGHTA and FQGNSA. The CDR3 protein is CASSSPPGGNQPQHF. As DNA, the CDR3 is TGTGCCAGCAGCTCCCCTCCGGGTGGCAATCAGCCCCAGCATTTT.

The CDR3 reads CATSDLNTVSTGELFF. CDR3 in DNA: TGTGCCACCAGTGATTTAAACACGGTTTCCACCGGGGAGCTGTTTTTT. The chain is built from TRBV24-1 and TRBJ2-2, with D hard to call. This CDR3 is 16 amino acids long. Germline assignment: CDR1 KGHDR and CDR2 SFDVKD. V was trimmed by 1 base and J by 4 bases, leaving 12 bases between them.

This chain's CDR3 is CASSLSGTWSSYNEQFF. The CDR3 DNA sequence: TGTGCCAGCAGCTTAAGCGGGACCTGGTCCAGTTACAATGAGCAGTTCTTC. The V and J genes are TRBV7-2 and TRBJ2-1, with 7 positions matching TRBD2. Germline-derived CDR1 and CDR2 are SGHTA and FQGNSA. CDR3 length: 17 residues. V was clipped by 2 bases and J by 4 bases; unmatched bases: 11. The variable domain in full, with the rest retrieved from reference TRBV7-2 and TRBJ2-1, is GAGVSQSPSNKVTEKGKDVELRCDPISGHTALYWYRQSLGQGLEFLIYFQGNSAPDKSGLPSDRFSAERTGGSVSTLTIQRTQQEDSAVYLCASSLSGTWSSYNEQFFGPGTRLTVL.

The rearrangement joins TRBV6-2 or TRBV6-3 to TRBJ2-1; tentatively, D is TRBD1 or TRBD2 (5 bases each). Germline V gene lookup returns CDR1 MNHEY and CDR2 SVGEGT. Trimming stripped 4 bases from V and 0 bases from J, with 13 bases between. CDR3 size: 16 residues. The CDR3 DNA reads TGTGCCAGCAGTTCCTCTGGGGGTATCTCCTACAATGAGCAGTTCTTC. It encodes CASSSSGGISYNEQFF.

This chain uses TRBV7-2 with TRBJ1-1; 8 bases map to TRBD1. This CDR3 has 15 residues. V gave up 5 bases and J gave up 2 bases; unmatched junction bases: 7. The V gene's germline CDR1 is SGHTA and CDR2 FQGNSA. This CDR3 is CASSRVGQGNTEAFF. Written as DNA, the CDR3 is TGTGCCAGCAGCCGCGTAGGACAGGGCAACACTGAAGCTTTCTTT.

CDR3 sequence reads: CASEPGLASNEQFF. The CDR3 DNA reads TGTGCCTCAGAACCGGGACTAGCCAGCAATGAGCAGTTCTTC. The chain links TRBV6-5 to TRBJ2-1, with 9 positions matching TRBD2. Germline V gene sequence: CDR1 MNHEY, CDR2 SVGAGI. V gave up 11 bases and J gave up 6 bases; unmatched junction bases: 11. The CDR3 covers 14 residues.

The chain links TRBV29-1 to TRBJ2-1, with 11 bases that match TRBD2. The germline V gene encodes CDR1 SQVTM and CDR2 ANQGSEA. The CDR3 is 17 residues long. After removal of 0 bases from V and 2 bases from J, the junction contained 6 bases not matched to a gene. The CDR3 bases are TGCAGCGTTGAAGATTTAGGGACTAGCGGCCCCTACAATGAGCAGTTCTTC. This translates into CSVEDLGTSGPYNEQFF.

In its sample, this clone was seen once. This chain joins TRBV11-3 and TRBJ2-1, with D perhaps TRBD1 or TRBD2 (7 bases each). Germline assignment: CDR1 SGHNT and CDR2 YENEEA. The CDR3 contains 16 residues. Between the trimmed V and J ends, which lost 1 base and 10 bases, there was a span of 20 bases. Here the CDR3 reads CASSLGPGTGEGEQFF. CDR3 DNA: TGTGCCAGCAGCTTAGGACCGGGAACAGGGGAGGGAGAGCAGTTCTTC.

V usage is TRBV3-1 (or the pseudogene TRBV3-2) and J usage is TRBJ2-7, with 10 bases aligning to TRBD1. Germline-derived CDR1 and CDR2 are LGHDT and YNNKEL (reference sequence). After removal of 3 bases from V and 5 bases from J, the junction contained 4 bases not matched to a gene. This CDR3 is built from 14 residues. The CDR3: CASSHQGQGNEQYF. The CDR3 bases are TGTGCCAGCAGCCACCAGGGACAGGGGAACGAGCAGTACTTC.

Remarks on this clone: One junction end disagrees with the germline gene, perhaps due to a read error. The gene calls are TRBV7-9 and TRBJ1-1; no definite D call. CDR1 SEHNR and CDR2 FQNEAQ come from the germline V gene (reference sequence). The CDR3 has 11 amino acids. The CDR3 coding sequence is TGTGCCAGCAGCTTAGAGACGGGTCTAATCTTT. Its protein product is CASSLETGLIF. The full variable domain, in which reference TRBV7-9 and TRBJ1-1 provide the parts outside the CDR3, is DTGVSQNPRHKITKRGQNVTFRCDPISEHNRLYWYRQTLGQGPEFLTYFQNEAQLEKSRLLSDRFSAERPKGSFSTLEIQRTEQGDSAMYLCASSLETGLIFGQGTRLTVV.

V and J are TRBV10-1 and TRBJ2-5; TRBD2 agrees at 9 bases. This CDR3 comprises 16 residues. With V trimmed by 4 bases and J by 5 bases, 11 bases remained unmatched. Germline values: CDR1 WNHNN, CDR2 SYGVQD (reference sequence). In DNA, the CDR3 is TGCGCCAGCAGTGCCGAGGGTAGCGGGAGTAGGGAGACCCAGTACTTC. Translated: CASSAEGSGSRETQYF.

Only a few counts were recorded for this clone. DNA of the CDR3: TGTGCCACCAGTGGTGTCGGGACAGCCGACTACAATGAGCAGTTCTTC. This sequence encodes CATSGVGTADYNEQFF. This chain links TRBV24-1 with TRBJ2-1; 7 bases line up with TRBD1. Germline CDR1 is KGHDR and CDR2 is SFDVKD. Trimming removed 5 bases from V and 3 bases from J; junction bases left unmatched: 9. This CDR3 has 16 residues.

The chain links TRBV3-1 (or the pseudogene TRBV3-2) to TRBJ2-7; D unclear. Per germline, CDR1 LGHDT and CDR2 YNNKEL (reference sequence). The CDR3 spans 12 residues. V was trimmed by 3 bases and J by 0 bases, leaving 3 bases between them. The CDR3 DNA reads TGTGCCAGCAGCCACAGCTCCTACGAGCAGTACTTC. It codes for CASSHSSYEQYF.

The chain uses TRBV18 and TRBJ2-3; 7 bases fit TRBD1. Germline V gene data show CDR1 as KGHSH and CDR2 as LQKENI. This CDR3 comprises 14 residues. The V gene end was trimmed by 8 bases and the J gene end by 2 bases; junction bases not matched to a gene: 7. The CDR3 DNA reads TGTGCCAGCAGCCGGGACAGTAACACAGATACGCAGTATTTT. Encoded protein: CASSRDSNTDTQYF. The whole variable domain, remainder taken from reference TRBV18 and TRBJ2-3, is NAGVMQNPRHLVRRRGQEARLRCSPMKGHSHVYWYRQLPEEGLKFMVYLQKENIIDESGMPKERFSAEFPKEGPSILRIQQVVRGDSAAYFCASSRDSNTDTQYFGPGTRLTVL.

This chain uses TRBV28 with TRBJ1-5, with a possible D match to TRBD1 (5 bases). CDR1 is MDHEN and CDR2 is SYDVKM in the germline V gene. CDR3 length: 13 residues. V was pared by 7 bases and J by 7 bases, with 14 bases between. In DNA form, the CDR3 reads TGTGCCAGCATTACAGGTATCGGCCAGCCCCAGCATTTT. Residues: CASITGIGQPQHF.

The chain has TRBV7-2 and TRBJ1-3; D perhaps matches TRBD1 (5 bases). From germline, CDR1 is SGHTA and CDR2 FQGNSA. This CDR3 has 13 amino acids. V was trimmed by 6 bases and J by 2 bases, leaving 8 bases between them. The CDR3 nucleotides are TGTGCCAGCAGTGGACAAACTGGAAACACCATATATTTT. Its translation: CASSGQTGNTIYF.

V gene TRBV5-1 combines with J gene TRBJ2-3; D is uncertain. Trimming took off 4 bases at V and 0 bases at J, with 12 bases between the two ends. This CDR3 has 15 residues. Germline loops: CDR1 SGHRS, CDR2 YFSETQ. The CDR3 reads CASSPSFPSTDTQYF. Written as DNA, the CDR3 is TGCGCCAGCAGCCCCTCCTTCCCTAGCACAGATACGCAGTATTTT.